These 9 T cell receptor beta chains were sequenced from one sample in a study of blood T cell repertoires in COVID-19. Generated by immunoSEQ multiplex PCR, the TCRdb table keeps only in-frame clones and is missing some. The table shows roughly 100,000 clones, with roughly 82% occurring only once. Sequenced sample: peripheral blood. These receptors were obtained from a man aged 60-69 years with acute or convalescent COVID-19.

The chain has TRBV30 and TRBJ2-5, with 12 bases aligning to TRBD2. The CDR3 has 17 residues. Germline CDR1 is GTSNPN and CDR2 is SVGIG (reference sequence). V lost 2 bases to trimming and J lost 5 bases; unmatched junction nucleotides: 12. CDR3 sequence (DNA): TGTGCCTGGAGTTCGGGACTAGCGGGTCTGGGAGGGGAGACCCAGTACTTC. Its protein is CAWSSGLAGLGGETQYF. Looking up the rest from reference TRBV30 and TRBJ2-5 gives the full variable domain: SQTIHQWPATLVQPVGSPLSLECTVEGTSNPNLYWYRQAAGRGLQLLFYSVGIGQISSEVPQNLSASRPQDRQFILSSKKLLLSDSGFYLCAWSSGLAGLGGETQYFGPGTRLLVL.

The chain combines TRBV21-1 with TRBJ1-1; the D segment call TRBD1 is taken from the table without a DNA check. TRBV21-1 is tagged as a pseudogene. This CDR3 has 16 residues. The CDR3 DNA is TGTGCCAGCAGGGTGGACAGGGGGCACATGAACACTGAAGCTTTCTTT. Its protein product is CASRVDRGHMNTEAFF.

The CDR3 DNA follows: TGTGCCAGCAGCCTAAGGACAGGGGGCACTGAAGCTTTCTTT. Translated, it gives CASSLRTGGTEAFF. The rearrangement uses TRBV13 and TRBJ1-1; 10 nucleotides match TRBD1. After removal of 5 bases from V and 4 bases from J, the junction contained 4 bases not matched to a gene. CDR1 and CDR2 (germline): PRHDT, FYEKMQ (reference sequence). The CDR3 is 14 residues long.

This clone was seen just once. The genes are TRBV5-1 and TRBJ1-2; TRBD1 aligns across 7 bases. The ends lost 4 bases at V and 0 bases at J; junction bases unmatched: 9. CDR1 and CDR2 from the germline V gene are SGHRS and YFSETQ. The CDR3 is made up of 16 amino acids. The CDR3 here is CASSPGQVRTNYGYTF. For the CDR3, the DNA is TGCGCCAGCAGCCCCGGACAGGTCCGAACTAACTATGGCTACACCTTC.

CDR3 sequence: CASSLTGTPDAYNEQFF. CDR3 sequence (DNA): TGTGCCAGCAGCCTCACCGGGACACCGGACGCCTACAATGAGCAGTTCTTC. J is TRBJ2-1 and V is TRBV9; possible D gene TRBD1, 6 bases. Germline V lookup: CDR1 SGDLS, CDR2 YYNGEE. V was shortened by 4 bases and J by 2 bases, with 19 bases between the two germline ends. This CDR3 region has 17 residues.

V is TRBV7-3 and J is TRBJ1-1; TRBD1 is a possible D gene (6 bases). Germline CDR1 is SGHTA and CDR2 is FQGTGA. Trimming took 2 bases from V and 0 from J, leaving 16 bases between them. The CDR3 runs 17 residues. The CDR3 DNA sequence: TGTGCCAGCAGCTTATCCCCCCCTGGACAGTTGAACACTGAAGCTTTCTTT. Translated: CASSLSPPGQLNTEAFF.

This clone has only a few counts. CDR3 coding DNA: TGCAGTGCTAGTGACCTACAAGAGACCCAGTACTTC. This codes for CSASDLQETQYF. The genes are TRBV20-1 and TRBJ2-5; no clear D. This CDR3 spans 12 amino acids. The germline V gene encodes CDR1 DFQATT and CDR2 SNEGSKA (reference sequence). V dropped 3 bases and J dropped 2 bases, with 7 bases sitting between them.

The chain joins TRBV10-3 to TRBJ2-7; 10 bases agree with TRBD1. This CDR3 spans 13 amino acids. Trimming at V came to 8 bases and at J to 0 bases, leaving 1 base not matched to a gene. CDR1 is ENHRY and CDR2 is SYGVKD in the germline V gene. The CDR3 protein is CAIGQGVSYEQYF. Here the CDR3 DNA reads TGTGCCATCGGACAGGGGGTCTCCTACGAGCAGTACTTC.

The chain employs TRBV7-2 and TRBJ1-4; D is undetermined. The CDR3 sequence is 13 residues long. V gave up 1 base and J gave up 7 bases, with 7 bases separating them. The germline CDR1 and CDR2 sequences are SGHTA and FQGNSA. This chain's CDR3 is CASSLVRSEKLFF. As DNA, the CDR3 is TGTGCCAGCAGCTTAGTGCGGTCTGAAAAACTGTTTTTT. Full variable domain (remainder filled in from reference TRBV7-2 and TRBJ1-4): GAGVSQSPSNKVTEKGKDVELRCDPISGHTALYWYRQSLGQGLEFLIYFQGNSAPDKSGLPSDRFSAERTGGSVSTLTIQRTQQEDSAVYLCASSLVRSEKLFFGSGTQLSVL.